This passage covers 19 T cell receptor beta chains from one sample sequenced in a study of monozygotic twins with inflammatory bowel disease. Reanalyzing the 5' RACE reads, TCRdb keeps one entry per CDR3 protein, without DNA. In total, the table holds about 450,000 distinct CDR3 sequences. Sequences were obtained from blood. The receptors come from a human donor with ulcerative colitis or Crohn's disease, or a healthy co-twin of an affected twin (not recorded which).

The rearrangement joins TRBV10-3 to TRBJ1-2; with no DNA, the TCRdb D assignment of TRBD1 cannot be verified. The CDR3 loop spans 13 amino acids. Germline-derived CDR1 and CDR2 are ENHRY and SYGVKD. This CDR3 reads CAISEPPNYGYTF.

The chain links TRBV15 to TRBJ2-5; TCRdb outputs TRBD1, but without DNA this stays unchecked. The CDR3 length is 15 residues. CDR1 LNHNV and CDR2 YYDKDF come from the germline V gene (reference sequence). This chain's CDR3 is CATSRDRGTRETQYF.

The V call is TRBV18, the J call TRBJ2-2; TCRdb's D call, TRBD1, is unchecked because there is no DNA. The CDR3 length is 16 residues. From germline, CDR1 is KGHSH and CDR2 LQKENI. The CDR3 sequence is CASSPLYDRGSGELFF.

The J gene is TRBJ2-3, the V gene TRBV20-1; the D call of TRBD1 rests on TCRdb alone, since no DNA is present to check it. The CDR3 is 15 residues long. CDR1 and CDR2 (germline): DFQATT, SNEGSKA (reference sequence). The CDR3 region is CSARGPGKVTDTQYF.

The V call is TRBV5-5, the J call TRBJ2-5. The CDR3 runs to 15 residues. Germline V CDR1 and CDR2: SGHKS, YYEKEE (reference sequence). The CDR3 sequence: CASSLQIGPQETQYF.

The chain links TRBV7-2 to TRBJ1-4; there is no DNA to check the TCRdb D call of TRBD1. Per germline, CDR1 SGHTA and CDR2 FQGNSA. The CDR3 is 15 amino acids. CDR3 residues: CASSLQGGVNEKLFF.

The chain combines TRBV20-1 with TRBJ2-3. This CDR3 contains 12 residues. Per germline, CDR1 DFQATT and CDR2 SNEGSKA (reference sequence). The CDR3 loop reads CSARDRTDTQYF.

The chain joins TRBV5-1 to TRBJ1-3. The CDR3 is made up of 14 amino acids. Germline lookup yields CDR1 SGHRS and CDR2 YFSETQ. The CDR3 loop is CTSSRGLSGNTIYF. The whole variable domain, remainder taken from reference TRBV5-1 and TRBJ1-3, is KAGVTQTPRYLIKTRGQQVTLSCSPISGHRSVSWYQQTPGQGLQFLFEYFSETQRNKGNFPGRFSGRQFSNSRSEMNVSTLELGDSALYLCTSSRGLSGNTIYFGEGSWLTVV.

CDR3 residues: CASSSQGYQPQHF. This chain uses TRBV28 with TRBJ1-5; TCRdb returns TRBD1, unconfirmable since there is no DNA. CDR1 and CDR2 from the germline V gene are MDHEN and SYDVKM. There are 13 residues in the CDR3.

The chain combines TRBV28 with TRBJ1-5. Germline CDR1 is MDHEN and CDR2 is SYDVKM. The CDR3 has 11 residues. CDR3 loop: CASSFEQPQHF.

This chain links TRBV7-2 with TRBJ2-2; TCRdb returns TRBD2, unconfirmable since there is no DNA. Germline assignment: CDR1 SGHTA and CDR2 FQGNSA. The CDR3 has 15 amino acids. CDR3 amino acids: CASSYRVAGGWELFF.

V and J are TRBV7-9 and TRBJ2-7; TCRdb's D gene call, TRBD2, goes unchecked for lack of DNA. Germline V gene sequence: CDR1 SEHNR, CDR2 FQNEAQ (reference sequence). The CDR3 contains 16 residues. The CDR3 loop is CASSLRTSGVPYEQYF.

CDR3 loop: CASSFPAGANTGELFF. The V call is TRBV5-6, the J call TRBJ2-2; TCRdb returns TRBD2, unconfirmable since there is no DNA. This CDR3 comprises 16 residues. Germline V gene lookup returns CDR1 SGHDT and CDR2 YYEEEE.

The V and J genes are TRBV12-3 or TRBV12-4 and TRBJ2-2; absent DNA, TCRdb's TRBD1 call cannot be checked. The CDR3 consists of 15 residues. CDR3 residues: CASSFQGTGTGELFF.

V is TRBV19 and J is TRBJ2-3; the TRBD1 assignment by TCRdb is unverifiable without DNA. CDR3 length equals 15 residues. Germline V gene lookup returns CDR1 LNHDA and CDR2 SQIVND (reference sequence). CDR3 in amino acids: CASRYTDRFTDTQYF.

The chain employs TRBV11-2 and TRBJ2-1; without DNA, the TCRdb call of TRBD2 cannot be checked. CDR3 length: 21 amino acids. Germline loops: CDR1 SGHAT, CDR2 FQNNGV. CDR3 amino acids: CASRLTPLAGGPSSSYNEQFF.

The chain carries TRBV20-1 and TRBJ2-5; TCRdb proposes TRBD1, but this gene call is untestable without DNA. The germline gives CDR1 DFQATT, CDR2 SNEGSKA (reference sequence). This CDR3 has 16 amino acids. The CDR3: CSARDWDRGRGETQYF.

The CDR3 loop reads CASQDRFLKKTNTGELFF. This chain uses TRBV21-1 with TRBJ2-2; absent DNA, TCRdb's TRBD1 call cannot be checked. TRBV21-1 constitutes a pseudogene. This CDR3 is 18 amino acids long.

The chain links TRBV14 to TRBJ2-2; with no DNA, the TCRdb D assignment of TRBD1 cannot be verified. The CDR3 covers 14 residues. Germline CDR1 SGHDN, CDR2 FVKESK. CDR3 sequence reads: CASSQAGGTGELFF.